The rows below give T cell receptor beta chains drawn from one sample of a study of blood T cell repertoires in COVID-19. Using immunoSEQ multiplex PCR, the repertoire was profiled, and TCRdb retains in-frame clones only, with some absent. The data contain approximately 82,000 clones, 75% to 85% of them singletons. Sequencing was carried out using peripheral blood. The receptors shown here come from a human donor in a cohort sampled during active COVID-19. Each CDR3 is given with its conserved first and last residue. Fields, in order: CDR3 protein, CDR3 DNA, J gene, D gene, clone size, V gene. D genes are given only for firm matches. A row's size may be missing; if present it is once, few, many or a size class.

CDR3aa: CASSERGDSNNEQFF; CDR3nt: TGTGCCAGCAGTGAAAGAGGGGACAGCAACAATGAGCAGTTCTTC; j_gene: TRBJ2-1; d_gene: TRBD1; abundance: -; v_gene: TRBV2
CDR3aa: CASSLDTGAYGYTF; CDR3nt: TGCGCCAGCAGCTTGGACACAGGGGCCTATGGCTACACCTTC; j_gene: TRBJ1-2; d_gene: TRBD1; abundance: -; v_gene: TRBV5-1
CDR3aa: CASSQDGGHRETQYF; CDR3nt: TGTGCCAGCTCACAAGACGGCGGCCATAGGGAGACCCAGTACTTC; j_gene: TRBJ2-5; d_gene: -; abundance: -; v_gene: TRBV18
CDR3aa: CASSVSGTRQETQYF; CDR3nt: TGCGCCAGCAGCGTATCCGGGACTAGACAAGAGACCCAGTACTTC; j_gene: TRBJ2-5; d_gene: TRBD2; abundance: -; v_gene: TRBV5-1
CDR3aa: CASSSFPGQGSYEQYF; CDR3nt: TGTGCCAGCAGCTCCTTTCCGGGACAGGGTTCGTACGAGCAGTACTTC; j_gene: TRBJ2-7; d_gene: TRBD1; abundance: -; v_gene: TRBV7-9
CDR3aa: CASSVEEGRPPYNEQFF; CDR3nt: TGTGCCAGCAGCGTAGAGGAGGGGCGGCCGCCGTACAATGAGCAGTTCTTC; j_gene: TRBJ2-1; d_gene: -; abundance: -; v_gene: TRBV9
CDR3aa: CASSLGLAGTQETQYF; CDR3nt: TGCGCCAGCAGCTTGGGACTAGCGGGGACCCAAGAGACCCAGTACTTC; j_gene: TRBJ2-5; d_gene: TRBD2; abundance: -; v_gene: TRBV5-1
CDR3aa: CASSPGQPSQIYGYTF; CDR3nt: TGTGCCAGCTCACCAGGACAGCCCTCCCAGATCTATGGCTACACCTTC; j_gene: TRBJ1-2; d_gene: -; abundance: -; v_gene: TRBV18
CDR3aa: CASAGLALTDTQYF; CDR3nt: TGTGCCAGCGCGGGACTAGCCCTCACAGATACGCAGTATTTT; j_gene: TRBJ2-3; d_gene: TRBD2; abundance: -; v_gene: TRBV5-5
CDR3aa: CASSQDRLSGNTIYF; CDR3nt: TGTGCCAGCAGCCAAGACCGTCTCTCTGGAAACACCATATATTTT; j_gene: TRBJ1-3; d_gene: -; abundance: -; v_gene: TRBV4-2
CDR3aa: CASSPRPRQWGRKGTEAFF; CDR3nt: TGTGCCAGCAGCCCCCGACCCCGACAGTGGGGTCGGAAGGGCACTGAAGCTTTCTTT; j_gene: TRBJ1-1; d_gene: -; abundance: few; v_gene: TRBV11-2
CDR3aa: CATWRGGLTGANVLTF; CDR3nt: TGTGCCACCTGGAGAGGGGGTTTAACTGGGGCCAACGTCCTGACTTTC; j_gene: TRBJ2-6; d_gene: -; abundance: -; v_gene: TRBV5-4
CDR3aa: CSARQGSEQYF; CDR3nt: TGCAGTGCTAGGCAGGGATCCGAGCAGTACTTC; j_gene: TRBJ2-7; d_gene: -; abundance: once; v_gene: TRBV20-1
CDR3aa: CASSPGGSLNQPQHF; CDR3nt: TGTGCCAGCAGCCCCGGCGGCAGCTTAAATCAGCCCCAGCATTTT; j_gene: TRBJ1-5; d_gene: -; abundance: few; v_gene: TRBV28
CDR3aa: CASSLQGGNTEAFF; CDR3nt: TGTGCCAGCAGCTTACAGGGAGGGAACACTGAAGCTTTCTTT; j_gene: TRBJ1-1; d_gene: -; abundance: -; v_gene: TRBV7-8
CDR3aa: CASSLDRPTYNEQFF; CDR3nt: TGTGCCAGCAGCCTCGACAGACCCACCTACAATGAGCAGTTCTTC; j_gene: TRBJ2-1; d_gene: -; abundance: once; v_gene: TRBV6-5